The TCR beta chain under discussion was sequenced for a study of OX40 agonist ivuxolimab in advanced cancers. Trimming left V 3 bases short and J 8 bases short, with 16 bases between. The germline V gene encodes CDR1 WSHSY and CDR2 SAAADI. The length of the CDR3 is 14 residues. Some clones are missing from TCRdb's copy, which holds only in-frame ones; the method was immunoSEQ multiplex PCR. The data contain around 80,000 clones, around 86% of them singletons. The chain employs TRBV10-2 and TRBJ1-2, with no clear D. Here the sequenced sample was CD4+ or CD8+ T cells sorted from blood, taken in a trial of the OX40 agonist ivuxolimab. The sequence was collected from an adult with an advanced solid tumor such as melanoma, head and neck, liver or kidney cancer. The CDR3 DNA is TGCGCCAGCAGTGACCCGAGACGGTCCGGCGGCTACACCTTC. As protein: CASSDPRRSGGYTF.